A selection of T cell receptor beta chains follows, all from one sample in a study of T cell clonotyping in hematopoietic cell transplantation. Some clones are missing from TCRdb's copy, which holds only in-frame ones; the method was immunoSEQ multiplex PCR. The sample has some 50,000 clones; about four fifths are singletons. Source: peripheral blood mononuclear cells, taken before stem cell transplant. All receptors come from a man in his sixties with myelodysplastic syndrome. Some clones in this sample may be carry-over from other donors' samples. CDR3s include the opening cysteine and the closing phenylalanine or tryptophan. The D gene is left open where the match is weak. Clone size, where shown, is once, few, many, or a class for clones that have expanded.

v_call: TRBV5-1; clone_size: .; d_call: TRBD1; j_call: TRBJ2-1; cdr3_length: 15; cdr3_nt: TGCGCCAGCAGCCTCGGGCGTAGGGGGCTGAATGAGCAGTTCTTC; cdr3_aa: CASSLGRRGLNEQFF
v_call: TRBV30; clone_size: .; d_call: TRBD1; j_call: TRBJ2-2; cdr3_length: 16; cdr3_nt: TGTGCCTGGAGTGTACATCCGGGACAGGGCACCGGGGAGCTGTTTTTT; cdr3_aa: CAWSVHPGQGTGELFF
v_call: TRBV7-2; clone_size: .; d_call: .; j_call: TRBJ1-5; cdr3_length: 15; cdr3_nt: TGTGCCAGCAGCCCAGGCGGTAGGGCTAATCAGCCCCAGCATTTT; cdr3_aa: CASSPGGRANQPQHF
v_call: TRBV6-1; clone_size: .; d_call: TRBD1; j_call: TRBJ1-1; cdr3_length: 18; cdr3_nt: TGTGCCAGCAGTGAATCGGACAGGGGGCTCGGAGTGGTTACTGAAGCTTTCTTT; cdr3_aa: CASSESDRGLGVVTEAFF
v_call: TRBV19; clone_size: .; d_call: .; j_call: TRBJ2-3; cdr3_length: 14; cdr3_nt: TGTGCCAGTAGTATAGCGGGGGAGACAGATACGCAGTATTTT; cdr3_aa: CASSIAGETDTQYF
v_call: TRBV6-1; clone_size: .; d_call: .; j_call: TRBJ2-7; cdr3_length: 13; cdr3_nt: TGTGCCAGCAGTGTGGTAGCGTGGGACGAGCAGTACTTC; cdr3_aa: CASSVVAWDEQYF
v_call: TRBV7-9; clone_size: .; d_call: .; j_call: TRBJ2-7; cdr3_length: 14; cdr3_nt: TGTGCCAGCAGCTTAGAAACCCTTGGGGGCGAGCAGTACTTC; cdr3_aa: CASSLETLGGEQYF
v_call: TRBV5-1; clone_size: few; d_call: .; j_call: TRBJ1-2; cdr3_length: 15; cdr3_nt: TGCGCCAGCAGCCTGGGACACTTGATTAACTATGGCTACACCTTC; cdr3_aa: CASSLGHLINYGYTF
v_call: TRBV7-2; clone_size: .; d_call: TRBD1; j_call: TRBJ1-2; cdr3_length: 13; cdr3_nt: TGTGCCAGCAGTACAGGGGGGGACTATGGCTACACCTTC; cdr3_aa: CASSTGGDYGYTF
v_call: TRBV7-2; clone_size: once; d_call: .; j_call: TRBJ2-7; cdr3_length: 15; cdr3_nt: TGTGCCAGCAGCTTAGGAGGCGGGGCAAACTACGAGCAGTACTTC; cdr3_aa: CASSLGGGANYEQYF
v_call: TRBV29-1; clone_size: .; d_call: .; j_call: TRBJ1-2; cdr3_length: 12; cdr3_nt: TGCAGCGTTGAAGCACCAGTTTATGGCTACACCTTC; cdr3_aa: CSVEAPVYGYTF
v_call: TRBV29-1; clone_size: few; d_call: TRBD1; j_call: TRBJ1-5; cdr3_length: 14; cdr3_nt: TGCAGCGTCGCCGGGACAGCTGGCAATCAGCCCCAGCATTTT; cdr3_aa: CSVAGTAGNQPQHF
v_call: TRBV18; clone_size: few; d_call: TRBD1; j_call: TRBJ1-2; cdr3_length: 15; cdr3_nt: TGTGCCAGCTCAAGTCTCGGACAGGGGGAGTTTGGCTACACCTTC; cdr3_aa: CASSSLGQGEFGYTF
v_call: TRBV5-8; clone_size: .; d_call: .; j_call: TRBJ2-5; cdr3_length: 13; cdr3_nt: TGTGCCAGCATCTACGGGGTGGGGGAGACCCAGTACTTC; cdr3_aa: CASIYGVGETQYF
v_call: TRBV27; clone_size: .; d_call: .; j_call: TRBJ1-2; cdr3_length: 14; cdr3_nt: TGTGCCAGCAGTTTAAACGGACAGCGGTTTGGCTACACCTTC; cdr3_aa: CASSLNGQRFGYTF
v_call: TRBV7-8; clone_size: .; d_call: TRBD1; j_call: TRBJ1-5; cdr3_length: 15; cdr3_nt: TGTGCCAGCAGCATAGACAGGGGCGGCAATCAGCCCCAGCATTTT; cdr3_aa: CASSIDRGGNQPQHF
v_call: TRBV25-1; clone_size: .; d_call: .; j_call: TRBJ2-2; cdr3_length: 13; cdr3_nt: TGTGCCAGCAGTAGCCAGGGGTCCGGGGAGCTGTTTTTT; cdr3_aa: CASSSQGSGELFF
v_call: TRBV4-3; clone_size: .; d_call: .; j_call: TRBJ1-1; cdr3_length: 18; cdr3_nt: TGCGCCAGCAGCCAAGATGCACTGAGTGGGGTAATGAACACTGAAGCTTTCTTT; cdr3_aa: CASSQDALSGVMNTEAFF
v_call: TRBV25-1; clone_size: .; d_call: TRBD1; j_call: TRBJ1-4; cdr3_length: 16; cdr3_nt: TGTGCCAACTCCCCAGAGCCGGACAGGGTTAATGAAAAACTGTTTTTT; cdr3_aa: CANSPEPDRVNEKLFF
v_call: TRBV11-2; clone_size: .; d_call: .; j_call: TRBJ2-7; cdr3_length: 14; cdr3_nt: TGTGCCAGCAGCCCATGGGACTCAAACTACGAGCAGTACTTC; cdr3_aa: CASSPWDSNYEQYF
v_call: TRBV6-5; clone_size: few; d_call: .; j_call: TRBJ1-2; cdr3_length: 14; cdr3_nt: TGTGCCAGCAAGGGCAGGGAAGGGAACTATGGCTACACCTTC; cdr3_aa: CASKGREGNYGYTF
v_call: TRBV28; clone_size: few; d_call: .; j_call: TRBJ1-1; cdr3_length: 14; cdr3_nt: TGTGCCAGCAGTGCCCCAGGGTGGTTGACTGAAGCTTTCTTT; cdr3_aa: CASSAPGWLTEAFF
v_call: TRBV11-2; clone_size: .; d_call: .; j_call: TRBJ2-1; cdr3_length: 15; cdr3_nt: TGTGCCAGCAGCTTAAACGGCGAGCTTAACAATGAGCAGTTCTTC; cdr3_aa: CASSLNGELNNEQFF
v_call: TRBV7-8; clone_size: once; d_call: TRBD1; j_call: TRBJ1-2; cdr3_length: 14; cdr3_nt: TGTGCCAGCAGCTCCAGGGGGATTAACTATGGCTACACCTTC; cdr3_aa: CASSSRGINYGYTF
v_call: TRBV9; clone_size: .; d_call: TRBD1; j_call: TRBJ1-2; cdr3_length: 14; cdr3_nt: TGTGCCAGCAGTCGGGGACAGGGGTTGGGGGGCTACACCTTC; cdr3_aa: CASSRGQGLGGYTF
v_call: TRBV5-6; clone_size: .; d_call: .; j_call: TRBJ1-6; cdr3_length: 14; cdr3_nt: TGTGCCAGCAGCTATTACTCCTATAATTCACCCCTCCACTTT; cdr3_aa: CASSYYSYNSPLHF